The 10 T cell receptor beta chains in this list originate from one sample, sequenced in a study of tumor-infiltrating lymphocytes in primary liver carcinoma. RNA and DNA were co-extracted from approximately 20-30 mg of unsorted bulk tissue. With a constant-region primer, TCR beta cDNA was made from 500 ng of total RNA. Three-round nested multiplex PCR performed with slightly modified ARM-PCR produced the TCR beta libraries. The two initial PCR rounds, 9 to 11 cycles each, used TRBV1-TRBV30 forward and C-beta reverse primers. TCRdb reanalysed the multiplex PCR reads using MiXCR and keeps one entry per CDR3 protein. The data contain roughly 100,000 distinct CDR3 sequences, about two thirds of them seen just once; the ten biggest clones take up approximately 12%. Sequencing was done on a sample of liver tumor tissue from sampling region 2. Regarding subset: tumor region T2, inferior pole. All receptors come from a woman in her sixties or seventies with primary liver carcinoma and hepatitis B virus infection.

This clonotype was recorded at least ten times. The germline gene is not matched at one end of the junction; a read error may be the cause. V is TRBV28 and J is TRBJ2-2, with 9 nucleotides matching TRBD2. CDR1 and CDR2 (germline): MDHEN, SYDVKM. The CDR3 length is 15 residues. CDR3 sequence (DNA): TGTGCCAGCACACTGGGGGCGGGAGGGACCGTGGAGCTGTTTTTT. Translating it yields CASTLGAGGTVELFF.

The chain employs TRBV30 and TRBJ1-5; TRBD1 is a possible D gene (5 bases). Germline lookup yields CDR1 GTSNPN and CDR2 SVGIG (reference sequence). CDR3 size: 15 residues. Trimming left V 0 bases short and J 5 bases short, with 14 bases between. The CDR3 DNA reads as TGTGCCTGGAGTGTCGGGGCGTCTGTCGATCAGCCCCAGCATTTT. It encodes CAWSVGASVDQPQHF.

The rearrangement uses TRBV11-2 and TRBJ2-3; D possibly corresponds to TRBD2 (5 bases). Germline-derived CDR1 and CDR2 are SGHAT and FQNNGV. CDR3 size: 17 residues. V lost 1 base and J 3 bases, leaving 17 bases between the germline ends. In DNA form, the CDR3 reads TGTGCCAGCAGCTTAGCTATGGGGAGAAGAAATACAGATACGCAGTATTTT. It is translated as CASSLAMGRRNTDTQYF.

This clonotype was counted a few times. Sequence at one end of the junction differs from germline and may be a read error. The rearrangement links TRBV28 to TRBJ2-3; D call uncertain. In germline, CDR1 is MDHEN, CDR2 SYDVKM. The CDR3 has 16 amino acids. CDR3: CVSSLSGDTLTDTQYF. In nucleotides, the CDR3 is TGTGTCAGCAGTTTGTCTGGAGATACTCTCACAGATACGCAGTATTTT.

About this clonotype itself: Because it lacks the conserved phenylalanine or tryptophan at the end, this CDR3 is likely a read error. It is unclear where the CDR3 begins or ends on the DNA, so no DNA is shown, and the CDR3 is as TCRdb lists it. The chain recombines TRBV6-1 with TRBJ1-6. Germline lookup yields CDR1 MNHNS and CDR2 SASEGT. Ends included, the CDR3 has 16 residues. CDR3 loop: CASSYSMAGNGSPLQY.

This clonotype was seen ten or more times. The CDR3 spells CASSQPGTGFHEQYF. The CDR3 DNA follows: TGTGCCAGCAGCCAGCCCGGGACAGGTTTCCACGAGCAGTACTTC. The chain employs TRBV6-7 and TRBJ2-7, with 8 bases matching TRBD1. TRBV6-7 counts as an open reading frame of uncertain function. The CDR3 spans 15 residues. With V trimmed by 6 bases and J by 5 bases, 12 bases remained unmatched.

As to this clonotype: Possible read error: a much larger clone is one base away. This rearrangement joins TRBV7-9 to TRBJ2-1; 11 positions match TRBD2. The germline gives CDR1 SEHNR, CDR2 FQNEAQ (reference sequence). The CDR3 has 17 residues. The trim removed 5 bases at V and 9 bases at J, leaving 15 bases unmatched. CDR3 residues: CASSRRTETSGMGEQFF. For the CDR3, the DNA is TGTGCCAGCAGCCGGCGGACCGAGACTAGCGGGATGGGTGAGCAGTTCTTC. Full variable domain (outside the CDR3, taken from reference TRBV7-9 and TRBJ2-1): DTGVSQNPRHKITKRGQNVTFRCDPISEHNRLYWYRQTLGQGPEFLTYFQNEAQLEKSRLLSDRFSAERPKGSFSTLEIQRTEQGDSAMYLCASSRRTETSGMGEQFFGPGTRLTVL.

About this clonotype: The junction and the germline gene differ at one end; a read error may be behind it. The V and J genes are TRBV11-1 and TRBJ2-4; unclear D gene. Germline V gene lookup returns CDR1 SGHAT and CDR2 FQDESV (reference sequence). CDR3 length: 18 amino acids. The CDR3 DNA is TGTGCCAGCAGTTTAGCCTTAGCAGCCGCTCTACCCAAAGACATTCAGTACTTC. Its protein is CASSLALAAALPKDIQYF. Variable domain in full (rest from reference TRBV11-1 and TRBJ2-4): EAEVAQSPRYKITEKSQAVAFWCDPISGHATLYWYRQILGQGPELLVQFQDESVVDDSQLPKDRFSAERLKGVDSTLKIQPAELGDSAMYLCASSLALAAALPKDIQYFGAGTRLSVL.

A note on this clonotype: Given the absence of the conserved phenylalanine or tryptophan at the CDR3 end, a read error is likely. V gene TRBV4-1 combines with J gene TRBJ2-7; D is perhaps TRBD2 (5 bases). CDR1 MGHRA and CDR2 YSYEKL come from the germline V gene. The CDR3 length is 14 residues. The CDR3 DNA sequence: TGCGCCGGCAGCCAAGCGGAGAGCTCCTACGAGCAGTACTCC. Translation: CAGSQAESSYEQYS.

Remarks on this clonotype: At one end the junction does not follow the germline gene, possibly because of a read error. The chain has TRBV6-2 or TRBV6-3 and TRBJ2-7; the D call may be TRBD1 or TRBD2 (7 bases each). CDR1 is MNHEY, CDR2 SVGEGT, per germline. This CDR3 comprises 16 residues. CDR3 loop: CTSSPEGAGANYEQYF. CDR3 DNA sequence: TGTACCAGCAGTCCTGAGGGGGCGGGAGCGAATTACGAGCAGTACTTC.